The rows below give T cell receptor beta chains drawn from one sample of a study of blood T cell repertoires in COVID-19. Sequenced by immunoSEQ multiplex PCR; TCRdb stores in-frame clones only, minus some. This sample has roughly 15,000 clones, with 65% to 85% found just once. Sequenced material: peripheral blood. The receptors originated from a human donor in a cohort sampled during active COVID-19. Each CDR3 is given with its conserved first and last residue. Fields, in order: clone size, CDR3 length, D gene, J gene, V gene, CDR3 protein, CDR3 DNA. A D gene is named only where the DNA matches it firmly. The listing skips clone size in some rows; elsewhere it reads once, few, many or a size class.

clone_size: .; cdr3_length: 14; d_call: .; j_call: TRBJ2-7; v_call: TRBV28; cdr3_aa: CATGPAGLLYEQYF; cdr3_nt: TGTGCCACCGGGCCGGCGGGACTCCTCTACGAGCAGTACTTC
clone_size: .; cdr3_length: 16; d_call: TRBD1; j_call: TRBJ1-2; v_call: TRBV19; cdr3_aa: CASSPRTGEIGYGYTF; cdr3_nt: TGTGCCAGTAGTCCTCGGACAGGGGAGATCGGCTATGGCTACACCTTC
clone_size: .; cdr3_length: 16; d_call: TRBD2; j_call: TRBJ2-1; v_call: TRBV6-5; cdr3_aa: CASSYYTGTSNDEQFF; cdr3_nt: TGTGCCAGCAGTTACTACACCGGGACTAGTAACGATGAGCAGTTCTTC
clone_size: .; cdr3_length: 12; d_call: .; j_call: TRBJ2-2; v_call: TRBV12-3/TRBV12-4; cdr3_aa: CASSPGTGELFF; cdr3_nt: TGTGCCAGCAGTCCAGGGACCGGGGAGCTGTTTTTT
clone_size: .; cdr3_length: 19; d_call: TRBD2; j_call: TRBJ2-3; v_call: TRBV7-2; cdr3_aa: CASSTPGLAFIRATDTQYF; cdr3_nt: TGTGCCAGCAGCACCCCGGGACTAGCATTCATAAGGGCCACAGATACGCAGTATTTT
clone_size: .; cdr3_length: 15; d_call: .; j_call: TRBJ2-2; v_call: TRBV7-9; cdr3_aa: CASSLDGMNTGELFF; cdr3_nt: TGTGCCAGCAGCTTAGACGGGATGAACACCGGGGAGCTGTTTTTT
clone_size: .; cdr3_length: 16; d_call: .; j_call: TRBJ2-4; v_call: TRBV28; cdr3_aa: CASSFVGLSAKNIQYF; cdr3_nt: TGTGCCAGCAGTTTTGTGGGGCTTTCAGCCAAAAACATTCAGTACTTC
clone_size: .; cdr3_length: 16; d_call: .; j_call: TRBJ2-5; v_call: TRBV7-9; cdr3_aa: CASSLGWLVLEETQYF; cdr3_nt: TGTGCCAGCAGCTTAGGGTGGTTGGTTCTAGAAGAGACCCAGTACTTC
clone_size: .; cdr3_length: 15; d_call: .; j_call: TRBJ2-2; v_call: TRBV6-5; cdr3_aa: CASSLRTENTGELFF; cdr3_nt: TGTGCCAGCAGTTTACGGACAGAGAACACCGGGGAGCTGTTTTTT
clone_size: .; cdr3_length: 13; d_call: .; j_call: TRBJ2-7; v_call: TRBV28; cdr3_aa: CASSLAGSYEQYF; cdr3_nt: TGTGCCAGCAGTTTAGCCGGGAGCTACGAGCAGTACTTC
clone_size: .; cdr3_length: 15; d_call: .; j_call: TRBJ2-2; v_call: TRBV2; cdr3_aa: CASSGGGYGVGELFF; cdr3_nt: TGTGCCAGCAGTGGAGGGGGTTACGGGGTCGGGGAGCTGTTTTTT
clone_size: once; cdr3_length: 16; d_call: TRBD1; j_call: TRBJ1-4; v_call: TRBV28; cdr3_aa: CASSLWETGGNEKLFF; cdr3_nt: TGTGCCAGCAGTTTATGGGAGACAGGGGGCAATGAAAAACTGTTTTTT
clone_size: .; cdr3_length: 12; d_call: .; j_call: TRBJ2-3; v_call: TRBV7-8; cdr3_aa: CASSFVTDTQYF; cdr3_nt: TGTGCCAGCAGCTTCGTCACAGATACGCAGTATTTT
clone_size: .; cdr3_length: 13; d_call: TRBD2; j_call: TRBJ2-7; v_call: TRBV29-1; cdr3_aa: CSVGTSQSYEQYF; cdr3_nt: TGCAGCGTGGGGACTAGTCAGTCCTACGAGCAGTACTTC
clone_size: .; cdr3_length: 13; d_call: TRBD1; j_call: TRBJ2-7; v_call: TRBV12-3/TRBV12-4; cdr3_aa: CASSPGQGYEQYF; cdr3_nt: TGTGCCAGCAGCCCGGGACAGGGCTACGAGCAGTACTTC
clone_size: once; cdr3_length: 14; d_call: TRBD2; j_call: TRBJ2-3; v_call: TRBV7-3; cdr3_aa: CASSPSGIMDTQYF; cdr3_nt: TGTGCCAGCAGCCCGAGCGGGATTATGGATACGCAGTATTTT
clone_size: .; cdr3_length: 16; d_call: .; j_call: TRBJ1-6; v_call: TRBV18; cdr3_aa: CASSSQGGSYNSPLHF; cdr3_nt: TGTGCCAGCTCGTCACAGGGCGGCTCCTATAATTCACCCCTCCACTTT
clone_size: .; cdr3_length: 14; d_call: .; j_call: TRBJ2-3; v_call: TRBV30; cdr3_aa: CAWSLTSSTDTQYF; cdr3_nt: TGTGCCTGGAGTTTAACTAGCAGCACAGATACGCAGTATTTT
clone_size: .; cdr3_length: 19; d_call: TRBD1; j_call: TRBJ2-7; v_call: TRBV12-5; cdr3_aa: CASGFPPASGTGGAAEQYF; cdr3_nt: TGTGCTAGTGGTTTTCCCCCAGCATCCGGGACAGGGGGCGCGGCCGAGCAGTACTTC
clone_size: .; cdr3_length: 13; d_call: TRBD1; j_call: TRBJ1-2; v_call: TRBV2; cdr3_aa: CASSGTGSYGYTF; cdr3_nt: TGTGCCAGCAGTGGGACAGGCAGCTATGGCTACACCTTC
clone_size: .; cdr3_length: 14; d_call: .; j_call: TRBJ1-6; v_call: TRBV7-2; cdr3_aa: CASSLGVPNSPLHF; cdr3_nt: TGTGCCAGCAGCTTAGGAGTCCCCAATTCACCCCTCCACTTT
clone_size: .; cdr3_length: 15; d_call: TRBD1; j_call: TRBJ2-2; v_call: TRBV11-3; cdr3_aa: CASSSSYRGAGELFF; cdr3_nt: TGTGCCAGCAGCTCCTCATACAGGGGCGCCGGGGAGCTGTTTTTT
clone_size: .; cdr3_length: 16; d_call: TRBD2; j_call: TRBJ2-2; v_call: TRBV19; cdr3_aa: CASIRTSGSWAGELFF; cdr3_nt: TGTGCCAGCATCAGGACTAGCGGGTCCTGGGCCGGGGAGCTGTTTTTT
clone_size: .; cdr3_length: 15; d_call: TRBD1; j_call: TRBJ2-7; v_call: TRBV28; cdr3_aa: CASSMTGGGHYEQYF; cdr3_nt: TGTGCCAGCAGTATGACAGGGGGCGGACATTACGAGCAGTACTTC
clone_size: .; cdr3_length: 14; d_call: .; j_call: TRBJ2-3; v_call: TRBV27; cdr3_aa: CASSLGQNTDTQYF; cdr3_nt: TGTGCCAGCAGTTTAGGCCAAAACACAGATACGCAGTATTTT
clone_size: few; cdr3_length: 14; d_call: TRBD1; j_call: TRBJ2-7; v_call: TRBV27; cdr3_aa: CASSLGTGGGEQYF; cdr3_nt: TGTGCCAGCAGTTTAGGGACAGGGGGCGGCGAGCAGTACTTC
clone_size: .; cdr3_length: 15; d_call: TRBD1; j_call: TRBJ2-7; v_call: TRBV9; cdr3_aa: CASSERDRGGYEQYF; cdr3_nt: TGTGCCAGCAGCGAGAGGGACAGGGGGGGCTACGAGCAGTACTTC
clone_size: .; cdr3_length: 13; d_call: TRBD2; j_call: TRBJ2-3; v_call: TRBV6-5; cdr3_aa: CASSLRAGTSGLF; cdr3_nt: TGTGCCAGCAGCCTTAGGGCCGGGACTAGCGGCTTATTT
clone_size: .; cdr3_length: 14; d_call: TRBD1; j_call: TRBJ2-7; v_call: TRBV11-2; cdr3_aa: CASSLGTGSYEQYF; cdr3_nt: TGTGCCAGCAGCTTGGGGACAGGGTCGTACGAGCAGTACTTC
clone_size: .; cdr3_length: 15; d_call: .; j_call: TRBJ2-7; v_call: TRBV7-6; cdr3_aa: CASSLGIPGSYEQYF; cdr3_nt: TGTGCCAGCAGCTTAGGAATTCCAGGGTCCTACGAGCAGTACTTC
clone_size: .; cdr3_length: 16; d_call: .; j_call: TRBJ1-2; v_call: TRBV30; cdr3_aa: CAWSLLGGWSGYGYTF; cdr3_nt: TGTGCCTGGAGTCTGCTGGGGGGGTGGTCTGGCTATGGCTACACCTTC
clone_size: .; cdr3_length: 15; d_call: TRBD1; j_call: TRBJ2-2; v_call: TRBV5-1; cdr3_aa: CASSPRTGGDGELFF; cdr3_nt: TGCGCCAGCAGCCCCAGGACAGGGGGCGACGGGGAGCTGTTTTTT
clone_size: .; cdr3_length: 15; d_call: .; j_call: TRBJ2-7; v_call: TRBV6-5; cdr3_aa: CASSYSKQGTGEQYF; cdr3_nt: TGTGCCAGCAGTTACTCGAAACAGGGGACTGGAGAGCAGTACTTC
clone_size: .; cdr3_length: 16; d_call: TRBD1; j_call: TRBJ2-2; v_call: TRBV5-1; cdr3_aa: CASSLGQGASTGELFF; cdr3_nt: TGCGCCAGCAGCTTAGGACAGGGGGCAAGTACCGGGGAGCTGTTTTTT
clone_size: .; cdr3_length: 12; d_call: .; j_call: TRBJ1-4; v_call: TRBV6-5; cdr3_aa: CASSSGNEKLFF; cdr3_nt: TGTGCCAGCAGTTCAGGCAATGAAAAACTGTTTTTT